Below, 25 T cell receptor beta chains from the same sample are listed, as sequenced in a study of CD8 T cells in ankylosing spondylitis. A single record per CDR3 protein comes from TCRdb applying MiXCR to the 5' RACE reads. The table shows some 120,000 distinct CDR3 sequences, with roughly an eighth occurring only once. Material: blood, either unsorted or a sorted T cell fraction (not recorded which). The receptors come from a female donor with ankylosing spondylitis or in good health (not recorded which).

This clonotype was counted many times. This chain connects TRBV12-3 or TRBV12-4 to TRBJ2-7; perhaps TRBD2 as D (5 bases). This CDR3 is built from 13 residues. V was cut by 8 bases and J by 1 base, with 12 bases left in between. The CDR3 reads CASGNEGSYEQYF. CDR3 bases: TGTGCCAGCGGGAACGAGGGTTCCTACGAGCAGTACTTC.

This clonotype was counted ten times or more. The J gene is TRBJ2-1, the V gene TRBV12-3 or TRBV12-4; 8 positions match TRBD1. This CDR3 contains 13 residues. Unmatched junction bases numbered 1, after V lost 4 bases and J lost 5 bases. In DNA form, the CDR3 reads TGTGCCAGCAGTTGGACAGGGAACAATGAGCAGTTCTTC. Amino acids: CASSWTGNNEQFF.

This clonotype was observed a handful of times. The chain combines TRBV5-1 with TRBJ2-7; D is unclear. CDR1 is SGHRS and CDR2 is YFSETQ in the germline V gene. Trimming took off 0 bases at V and 1 base at J, with 11 bases between the two ends. CDR3 size: 15 residues. CDR3 in DNA: TGCGCCAGCAGCTTGGGTGTCACCTCTTCCTACGAGCAGTACTTC. It translates to CASSLGVTSSYEQYF.

This clonotype has ten or more counts. This chain connects TRBV6-4 to TRBJ2-3; D not resolved. V gave up 0 bases and J gave up 1 base, with 5 bases separating them. Germline V gene sequence: CDR1 MRHNA, CDR2 SNTAGT. The CDR3 is 14 amino acids. The CDR3 DNA is TGTGCCAGCAGTGACTCTACTGGCACAGATACGCAGTATTTT. Protein product: CASSDSTGTDTQYF.

The chain combines TRBV5-1 with TRBJ2-1, with 8 bases fitting TRBD1. V shed 4 bases and J 3 bases; nucleotides not matched to a gene: 6. Germline values: CDR1 SGHRS, CDR2 YFSETQ. This CDR3 comprises 15 residues. This CDR3 is CASSQTGAHYNEQFF. The CDR3 DNA reads TGCGCCAGCAGCCAGACAGGGGCCCACTACAATGAGCAGTTCTTC.

V gene TRBV24-1 combines with J gene TRBJ2-5; 9 nucleotides match TRBD1. The CDR3 sequence is 19 residues long. V shed 5 bases and J 5 bases; nucleotides not matched to a gene: 20. CDR1 and CDR2 from the germline V gene are KGHDR and SFDVKD. The CDR3 nucleotides are TGTGCCACCAGTGCTCGTCCCACCCTTTCGGACAGGGGTCTCGAGACCCAGTACTTC. It encodes CATSARPTLSDRGLETQYF.

This clonotype was observed a few times. J is TRBJ2-3 and V is TRBV20-1, with 8 bases lining up with TRBD2. The CDR3 is made up of 13 amino acids. Trimming took 1 base from V and 6 from J; bases not matched to a gene: 3. Germline CDR1 DFQATT, CDR2 SNEGSKA (reference sequence). The DNA of the CDR3 is TGCAGTGCTAGAGTGGGCGGGGGGGATACGCAGTATTTT. It translates to CSARVGGGDTQYF.

Ten or more counts support this clonotype. V gene TRBV7-3 combines with J gene TRBJ2-2, with 9 bases that match TRBD1. The CDR3 covers 16 residues. V dropped 1 base and J dropped 6; count of bases not matched to a gene: 6. Germline loops: CDR1 SGHTA, CDR2 FQGTGA. The CDR3 sequence is CASSLIGTGFSGELFF. The CDR3 DNA is TGTGCCAGCAGCTTAATAGGGACAGGGTTTTCCGGGGAGCTGTTTTTT.

The chain links TRBV29-1 to TRBJ2-1, with a possible D match to TRBD1 (6 bases). Germline V gives CDR1 SQVTM, CDR2 ANQGSEA. The CDR3 is made up of 10 amino acids. V was trimmed by 7 bases and J by 16 bases, leaving 17 bases between them. The CDR3 sequence is CSGARDTTFF. DNA of the CDR3: TGCAGCGGGGCCCGGGACACTACTTTCTTC.

This clonotype was observed a few times. The chain joins TRBV27 to TRBJ2-3; D might be TRBD1 or TRBD2, each matching 6 bases. This CDR3 has 14 amino acids. Trimming took 9 bases from V and 2 from J, leaving 15 bases between them. Germline-derived CDR1 and CDR2 are MNHEY and SMNVEV (reference sequence). The CDR3 sequence: CASSGGRDTDTQYF. CDR3 DNA: TGTGCCAGTTCCGGGGGCAGGGACACAGATACGCAGTATTTT.

This clonotype was counted many times. This chain links TRBV20-1 with TRBJ2-1; 7 nucleotides align to TRBD2. There are 15 residues in the CDR3. The J segment lost 1 base and the V segment lost 5 bases, leaving 8 bases of the junction unmatched. Germline CDR1 reads DFQATT; CDR2 reads SNEGSKA (reference sequence). In DNA form, the CDR3 reads TGCAGTGCTGGGAATAGCGGGCATTCCTACAATGAGCAGTTCTTC. This translates into CSAGNSGHSYNEQFF.

This rearrangement joins TRBV5-1 to TRBJ1-1; 7 positions agree with TRBD1. The germline CDR1 and CDR2 sequences are SGHRS and YFSETQ. The J segment lost 5 bases and the V segment lost 0 bases, leaving 7 bases of the junction unmatched. The CDR3 has 15 amino acids. The CDR3 sequence is CASSLVAQGGTEAFF. CDR3 sequence (DNA): TGCGCCAGCAGCTTGGTCGCGCAGGGGGGAACTGAAGCTTTCTTT.

This clonotype was recorded at least ten times. The chain couples TRBV12-3 or TRBV12-4 to TRBJ2-3; TRBD2 aligns across 9 bases. The V and J ends lost 1 base and 6 bases, in that order; junction bases with no gene match: 5. The CDR3 extends over 15 amino acids. This chain's CDR3 is CASSLGSGGRDTQYF. CDR3 DNA sequence: TGTGCCAGCAGTTTAGGTAGCGGGGGCAGGGATACGCAGTATTTT.

This clonotype was detected a few times. This sequence joins TRBV24-1 and TRBJ2-1; 11 bases fit TRBD2. Germline V gene data show CDR1 as KGHDR and CDR2 as SFDVKD. The CDR3 contains 18 residues. The J segment lost 6 bases and the V segment lost 8 bases, leaving 17 bases of the junction unmatched. Here the CDR3 reads CATNEISGTSGPFNEQFF. In nucleotides, the CDR3 is TGTGCCACCAATGAGATCTCCGGGACTAGCGGCCCTTTCAATGAGCAGTTCTTC.

The CDR3 protein is CAGITEKETQYF. In DNA, the CDR3 is TGTGCCGGCATTACAGAAAAAGAGACCCAGTACTTC. This chain links TRBV14 with TRBJ2-5; D uncertain. This CDR3 has 12 amino acids. Between the trimmed V and J ends, which lost 11 bases and 3 bases, there was a span of 13 bases. Germline values: CDR1 SGHDN, CDR2 FVKESK. Full variable domain (outside the CDR3, taken from reference TRBV14 and TRBJ2-5): EAGVTQFPSHSVIEKGQTVTLRCDPISGHDNLYWYRRVMGKEIKFLLHFVKESKQDESGMPNNRFLAERTGGTYSTLKVQPAELEDSGVYFCAGITEKETQYFGPGTRLLVL.

This clonotype was recorded many times. The V and J genes are TRBV5-6 and TRBJ2-5; 9 bases fit TRBD1. Germline loops: CDR1 SGHDT, CDR2 YYEEEE. The CDR3 runs 15 residues. V shed 4 bases, J shed 4 bases, and the junction held 8 bases outside the gene matches. CDR3 residues: CASSLGQGRRETQYF. CDR3 in DNA: TGTGCCAGCAGCCTGGGACAGGGCCGCCGAGAGACCCAGTACTTC.

V and J are TRBV18 and TRBJ1-2; 7 positions match TRBD1. The CDR3 extends over 15 amino acids. Germline lookup yields CDR1 KGHSH and CDR2 LQKENI. The V segment lost 3 bases and the J segment 2 bases; nucleotides outside the gene matches: 6. CDR3 DNA: TGTGCCAGCTCACCCACGGGACAGATAAACTATGGCTACACCTTC. Translated: CASSPTGQINYGYTF.

The rearrangement links TRBV5-1 to TRBJ1-6; 8 bases are shared with TRBD1. Germline V gene data show CDR1 as SGHRS and CDR2 as YFSETQ. CDR3 size: 15 residues. J lost 9 bases, V lost 5 bases, and 10 bases had no gene match. The CDR3 DNA is TGCGCCAGCAGTTTCGACAGGGGTGAAATTTCACCCCTCCACTTT. Amino acid sequence: CASSFDRGEISPLHF.

This clonotype was counted between two and nine times. The gene calls are TRBV10-2 and TRBJ2-2; D is unresolved. V was clipped by 6 bases and J by 6 bases, with 11 bases between them. Germline values: CDR1 WSHSY, CDR2 SAAADI. This CDR3 spans 13 amino acids. CDR3 region: CASSLTQAGELFF. The DNA for the CDR3 is TGCGCCAGCAGCCTTACCCAGGCCGGGGAGCTGTTTTTT.

This clonotype was recorded many times. This chain connects TRBV7-9 to TRBJ2-1; possibly TRBD1 for D (5 bases). CDR1 and CDR2 from the germline V gene are SEHNR and FQNEAQ (reference sequence). Trimming cost V 4 bases and J 2 bases, with 12 bases left between them. CDR3 length: 15 amino acids. CDR3 DNA sequence: TGTGCCAGCAGCTCGCTAACAGGTCCCTACAATGAGCAGTTCTTC. This translates into CASSSLTGPYNEQFF.

The rearrangement uses TRBV5-1 and TRBJ1-5; D might be TRBD1 (6 bases). The CDR3 is made up of 15 amino acids. Germline V CDR1 and CDR2: SGHRS, YFSETQ. V lost 4 bases to trimming and J lost 2 bases, with 13 bases between them. DNA for the CDR3: TGCGCCAGCAGCCCAGAGGGGGGCCGCAATCAGCCCCAGCATTTT. Protein: CASSPEGGRNQPQHF.

This clonotype was picked up many times. This sequence joins TRBV15 and TRBJ1-3, with 7 nucleotides matching TRBD1. The ends lost 2 bases at V and 0 bases at J; junction bases unmatched: 7. Germline lookup yields CDR1 LNHNV and CDR2 YYDKDF (reference sequence). CDR3 size: 17 residues. In nucleotides, the CDR3 is TGTGCCACCAGCAGAAACAGGGGCCCCAACTCTGGAAACACCATATATTTT. Its translation: CATSRNRGPNSGNTIYF.

To note about this clonotype: One base away lies a much larger clone, so this may be a sequencing read error. This chain connects TRBV10-3 to TRBJ2-1, with D unclear. CDR1 and CDR2 from the germline V gene are ENHRY and SYGVKD. The CDR3 consists of 13 residues. CDR3 nucleotide sequence: TGTGCCACCAGTGAAAAACGGTGGGCTGAGCAGTTCTTC. Protein: CATSEKRWAEQFF.

V usage is TRBV29-1 and J usage is TRBJ2-5, with a tentative D call TRBD2 (5 bases). In germline, CDR1 is SQVTM, CDR2 ANQGSEA. This CDR3 region has 12 residues. V was shortened by 3 bases and J by 5 bases, with 10 bases between the two germline ends. This chain's CDR3 is CSVEAGSETQYF. The CDR3 DNA sequence: TGCAGCGTTGAGGCGGGTTCTGAGACCCAGTACTTC.

As regards this clonotype: A much more abundant neighbour one base away suggests this may be a read error. V is TRBV29-1 and J is TRBJ1-5; D call uncertain. The CDR3 is made up of 11 amino acids. The germline CDR1 and CDR2 sequences are SQVTM and ANQGSEA. The CDR3 DNA follows: TGTGTCGTCGGGGAGCGCCAGCCCCAGCATTTT. Protein sequence: CVVGERQPQHF.